The 21 T cell receptor beta chains reported below all come from one sample, sequenced in a study of cytomegalovirus exposure and HLA in healthy donors. PCR was performed using 60 Vbeta and 13 Jbeta primers. Profiled with immunoSEQ multiplex PCR; TCRdb holds only in-frame clones, not every one. There are 55,000 to 75,000 clones in the sample; approximately 80% occur only once, and about 3% lies in the top ten. Sequenced: PBMCs. The receptors shown here come from a girl aged 10-17 years in good health and CMV-seropositive.

The chain joins TRBV10-1 to TRBJ2-7, with D maybe TRBD2 (6 bases). V was cut by 3 bases and J by 2 bases, with 11 bases left in between. Germline-derived CDR1 and CDR2 are WNHNN and SYGVQD (reference sequence). This CDR3 region has 14 residues. CDR3 DNA: TGCGCCAGCAGTGATGGGACTCAACCCTACGAGCAGTACTTC. It encodes CASSDGTQPYEQYF.

V usage is TRBV13 and J usage is TRBJ1-2; D ambiguous. Trimming left V 4 bases short and J 0 bases short, with 6 bases between. The length of the CDR3 is 13 residues. CDR1 and CDR2 (germline): PRHDT, FYEKMQ (reference sequence). The CDR3 DNA is TGTGCCAGCAGCTATTCCACTAACTATGGCTACACCTTC. Translating gives CASSYSTNYGYTF.

This clone was detected once. The J gene is TRBJ1-2, the V gene TRBV28; maybe TRBD1 (5 bases). CDR3 length: 12 residues. V shed 4 bases and J shed 8 bases, with 11 bases lying between them. Germline assignment: CDR1 MDHEN and CDR2 SYDVKM. In nucleotides, the CDR3 is TGTGCCAGCAGTTCTCCAGGGTTGGGCTACACCTTC. Its protein product is CASSSPGLGYTF.

A single count supports this clone. The rearrangement links TRBV13 to TRBJ2-3, with D possibly TRBD2 on 6 matching bases. The CDR3 spans 20 residues. The V end lost 5 bases, the J end lost 2 bases, and 29 bases lay between the germline ends. The V gene's germline CDR1 is PRHDT and CDR2 FYEKMQ (reference sequence). DNA of the CDR3: TGTGCCAGCAGCCCCAGTTTGTTGCCCCGGGACTTACCCCCCACAGATACGCAGTATTTT. Protein: CASSPSLLPRDLPPTDTQYF.

The chain is built from TRBV28 and TRBJ1-5; tentatively, D is TRBD1 (5 bases). From germline, CDR1 is MDHEN and CDR2 SYDVKM. The CDR3 length is 17 residues. The ends were cut back, 2 bases at V and 1 base at J, with 15 bases in the middle. The CDR3 is CASSLDRWGESNQPQHF. CDR3 coding DNA: TGTGCCAGCAGTTTAGACCGATGGGGGGAAAGCAATCAGCCCCAGCATTTT.

This clone turned up a few times. V is TRBV5-8 and J is TRBJ2-1; 8 positions agree with TRBD2. Germline V lookup: CDR1 SGHTS, CDR2 YDEGEE. The V and J ends lost 2 bases and 8 bases, in that order; junction bases with no gene match: 6. This CDR3 region has 14 residues. The DNA for the CDR3 is TGTGCCAGCAGCTTAAAGCGGGAGTTAGATGAGCAGTTCTTC. It codes for CASSLKRELDEQFF.

The CDR3 is CASSEWGPMNTEAFF. DNA for the CDR3: TGCGCCAGCAGTGAGTGGGGGCCGATGAACACTGAAGCTTTCTTT. The rearrangement uses TRBV10-2 and TRBJ1-1, with D possibly being TRBD1 (6 bases). Germline lookup yields CDR1 WSHSY and CDR2 SAAADI. This CDR3 has 15 amino acids. V lost 1 base, J lost 0 bases, and 9 bases lay in between.

The chain combines TRBV7-9 with TRBJ2-1; 9 bases are a match to TRBD1. This CDR3 comprises 15 residues. The V and J ends lost 3 bases and 7 bases, in that order; junction bases with no gene match: 7. The germline V gene has CDR1 SEHNR and CDR2 FQNEAQ (reference sequence). The CDR3 region is CASSFLQGAGNEQFF. The CDR3 nucleotides read TGTGCCAGCAGCTTTCTACAGGGGGCGGGAAATGAGCAGTTCTTC.

The rearrangement uses TRBV7-9 and TRBJ2-3; D is unclear. Deletions cut 4 bases from V and 2 bases from J, with 13 bases between. The CDR3 loop spans 15 amino acids. Germline assignment: CDR1 SEHNR and CDR2 FQNEAQ (reference sequence). CDR3 in amino acids: CASSSITSYTDTQYF. CDR3 nucleotides: TGTGCCAGCAGCTCTATTACCTCATACACAGATACGCAGTATTTT.

The V and J genes are TRBV29-1 and TRBJ1-2, with D maybe TRBD1 (5 bases). Looked up from germline, CDR1 is SQVTM and CDR2 is ANQGSEA. Between the trimmed V and J ends, which lost 7 bases and 0 bases, there was a span of 12 bases. This CDR3 has 13 residues. CDR3 sequence reads: CSAQEAANYGYTF. The CDR3 nucleotides are TGCAGCGCACAGGAAGCTGCTAACTATGGCTACACCTTC.

The J gene is TRBJ2-3, the V gene TRBV4-3; TRBD1 aligns across 9 bases. V lost 7 bases to trimming and J lost 3 bases; unmatched junction nucleotides: 8. CDR3 size: 15 residues. Germline CDR1 and CDR2: LGHNA and YSLEER. The DNA of the CDR3 is TGCGCCAGCACCCCCGGGACAGGGTTAACAGATACGCAGTATTTT. It encodes CASTPGTGLTDTQYF.

This clone appeared a single time. For the CDR3, the DNA is TGTGCCAGCAGCTTGCTTCGACAGGGGGCCAATCAGCCCCAGCATTTT. Protein product: CASSLLRQGANQPQHF. The rearrangement uses TRBV5-8 and TRBJ1-5, with 10 nucleotides matching TRBD1. Germline CDR1 is SGHTS and CDR2 is YDEGEE. The trim removed 1 base at V and 3 bases at J, leaving 4 bases unmatched. CDR3 size: 16 residues.

This clone showed up just once. The chain has TRBV15 and TRBJ2-7; 10 bases fit TRBD1. J lost 2 bases, V lost 0 bases, and 4 bases had no gene match. CDR3 size: 16 residues. Germline loops: CDR1 LNHNV, CDR2 YYDKDF (reference sequence). The CDR3: CATSREGQGHPYEQYF. The CDR3 nucleotides are TGTGCCACCAGCAGAGAGGGACAGGGGCACCCCTACGAGCAGTACTTC.

The V and J genes are TRBV4-2 and TRBJ2-7, with no clear D. The ends were cut back, 2 bases at V and 0 bases at J, with 11 bases in the middle. This CDR3 contains 15 residues. Germline V gene sequence: CDR1 LGHNA, CDR2 YNFKEQ. CDR3 loop: CASSQPERSSYEQYF. The CDR3 nucleotides read TGTGCCAGCAGCCAACCCGAGAGGAGCTCCTACGAGCAGTACTTC.

This clone came up a few times. J is TRBJ1-2 and V is TRBV25-1; no reliable D call. Per germline, CDR1 MGHDK and CDR2 SYGVNS. This CDR3 is built from 12 residues. Trimming took 4 bases from V and 12 from J, leaving 15 bases between them. The CDR3 DNA sequence: TGTGCCAGCAGTGGACCCAGTGCGGTGCACACCTTC. Amino acids: CASSGPSAVHTF.

This clone was found once. The chain combines TRBV11-2 with TRBJ2-1; 8 nucleotides match TRBD2. The CDR3 runs 14 residues. Germline CDR1 is SGHAT and CDR2 is FQNNGV. Trimming removed 5 bases from V and 9 bases from J; junction bases left unmatched: 9. Written as DNA, the CDR3 is TGTGCCAGCAGCACCCAAGCGGGGGTGGGTGAGCAGTTCTTC. It specifies CASSTQAGVGEQFF.

This clone turned up a few times. CDR3 region: CASSQEGGPYGYEQYF. CDR3 in DNA: TGCGCCAGCAGCCAAGAGGGAGGGCCATACGGTTACGAGCAGTACTTC. This sequence joins TRBV4-3 and TRBJ2-7; 7 bases are shared with TRBD2. CDR1 LGHNA and CDR2 YSLEER come from the germline V gene. V trimming: 0 bases; J trimming: 4 bases; junction bases outside the gene matches: 9. This CDR3 region has 16 residues.

The chain recombines TRBV7-9 with TRBJ1-4, with a tentative D call TRBD1 (6 bases). Trimming took 5 bases from V and 3 from J, leaving 16 bases between them. Germline CDR1 is SEHNR and CDR2 is FQNEAQ (reference sequence). This CDR3 has 16 amino acids. In DNA form, the CDR3 reads TGTGCCAGCAGCCCCGGTAGGGGGATCGCTAATGAAAAACTGTTTTTT. Amino acids: CASSPGRGIANEKLFF.

The chain is built from TRBV27 and TRBJ2-7; tentative D call: TRBD2 (5 bases). CDR1 MNHEY and CDR2 SMNVEV come from the germline V gene (reference sequence). The CDR3 is 14 residues long. Between the trimmed V and J ends, which lost 6 bases and 2 bases, there was a span of 14 bases. The CDR3 coding sequence is TGTGCCAGCAGCGCACTAGTCAACCCCTACGAGCAGTACTTC. It translates to CASSALVNPYEQYF.

The chain combines TRBV7-6 with TRBJ2-7, with D unresolved. V was clipped by 4 bases and J by 1 base, with 5 bases between them. Germline assignment: CDR1 SGHVS and CDR2 FNYEAQ. This CDR3 has 12 amino acids. CDR3 nucleotides: TGTGCCAGCAGCTCTCTTTCCTACGAGCAGTACTTC. Translating gives CASSSLSYEQYF.

This clone was seen a few times. The rearrangement joins TRBV6-6 to TRBJ1-2; D may be TRBD1 (6 bases). Germline assignment: CDR1 MNHNY and CDR2 SVGAGI (reference sequence). The ends were cut back, 1 base at V and 6 bases at J, with 12 bases in the middle. CDR3 size: 14 residues. The CDR3 region is CASSYLQGGDGYTF. CDR3 sequence (DNA): TGTGCCAGCAGTTACTTACAGGGCGGAGATGGCTACACCTTC.